Following are 30 T cell receptor beta chains from one sample sequenced in a study of T cells in women clearing cervical HPV infection (dated by TCRdb to 2017 to 2018). Library prep was done by the immunoSEQ multiplex PCR assay. Imported from immuneACCESS, the table was reduced by TCRdb to in-frame sequences with V and J called. These copies leave out some clones; in studies compared against another copy, an unresolved V gene accounts for under half, and the cause of the remainder is not known. The table kept for this sample lists 30,000 to 50,000 clones. The top ten constitute about 5% of the sample. Input material: blood buffy coat. The receptors stem from a woman between 18 and 75 years old with a cervical HPV16 infection that either progressed to CIN3+ or cleared (not recorded which).

Concerning this clone: The CDR3 goes on 3 residues after the read ends, and that part is filled in from the germline J gene. The rearrangement uses TRBV2 and TRBJ1-2, with 9 bases fitting TRBD1. With V trimmed by 7 bases and J by 4 bases, 7 bases remained unmatched. Germline CDR1 and CDR2: SNHLY and FYNNEI. The CDR3 is 14 amino acids. The chain's CDR3 is CASTDRGLFYGYTF. Incomplete CDR3 DNA: TGTGCCAGCACGGACAGGGGACTGTTCTATGGC.

As to this clone: The read is 3 residues too short to cover the CDR3 end, so that end is filled in from the germline J gene. The chain is built from TRBV18 and TRBJ2-7, with 7 nucleotides matching TRBD1. This CDR3 is built from 15 residues. CDR1 is KGHSH and CDR2 is LQKENI in the germline V gene. Unmatched junction bases numbered 5, after V lost 0 bases and J lost 3 bases. The CDR3 loop reads CASSPPNDRDYEQYF. Incomplete CDR3 DNA: TGTGCCAGCTCACCACCGAACGACAGGGACTACGAG.

Details on this clone: Sequencing ends 3 residues short of the CDR3 end; the germline J gene provides the rest. V and J are TRBV20-1 and TRBJ2-5; no reliable D call. CDR1 is DFQATT and CDR2 is SNEGSKA in the germline V gene (reference sequence). The CDR3 extends over 12 amino acids. Trimming left V 6 bases short and J 1 base short, with 9 bases between. Here the CDR3 reads CSAWASQETQYF. Partial CDR3 DNA: TGCAGTGCATGGGCATCCCAAGAGACC.

To note about this clone: Read sequence stops 3 residues before the CDR3 end, and the germline J gene provides the missing end. The rearrangement links TRBV7-8 to TRBJ1-6, with 8 bases matching TRBD1. The CDR3 spans 16 residues. Germline lookup yields CDR1 SGHVS and CDR2 FQNEAQ. Partial CDR3 DNA: TGTGCCAGCAGCTTCGACCCCCCGGGACAGGCCGGGGCC. Amino acids: CASSFDPPGQAGA. The entire CDR3 is CASSFDPPGQAGALHF.

A word on this clone: The missing CDR3 end, 3 residues past where the read stops, is filled in from the germline J gene. The chain recombines TRBV6-2 or TRBV6-3 with TRBJ1-2; 7 bases align to TRBD1. This CDR3 spans 14 amino acids. CDR1 is MNHEY and CDR2 is SVGEGT in the germline V gene. V was clipped by 5 bases and J by 7 bases; unmatched bases: 10. The CDR3 is CASSPTTGAGGYTF. The sequenced CDR3 bases are TGTGCCAGCAGTCCCACTACAGGGGCCGGTGGC.

About this clone: The missing CDR3 end, 3 residues past where the read stops, is filled in from the germline J gene. The chain employs TRBV5-1 and TRBJ2-7; 8 bases fit TRBD1. Germline-derived CDR1 and CDR2 are SGHRS and YFSETQ. Germline trimming cut 6 bases from V and 2 bases from J; bases unmatched to any gene: 4. CDR3 length: 13 amino acids. The sequenced part of the CDR3 DNA is TGCGCCAGCAACGGACAGGGCGCCTACGAG. It encodes CASNGQGAYE. The full CDR3 protein reads CASNGQGAYEQYF.

Turning to this clone: The CDR3 end falls 3 residues outside the read, so it is completed with the germline J gene. This chain links TRBV2 with TRBJ2-7; D perhaps matches TRBD1 (6 bases). With 6 bases removed from V and 5 bases from J, the gap between germline ends came to 14 bases. The V gene's germline CDR1 is SNHLY and CDR2 FYNNEI. CDR3 size: 13 residues. The CDR3 region is CASRPNRDNEQYF. The covered CDR3 bases are TGTGCCAGCAGGCCAAACAGGGATAACGAG. Using reference TRBV2 and TRBJ2-7 for the parts outside the CDR3, the full variable domain is EPEVTQTPSHQVTQMGQEVILRCVPISNHLYFYWYRQILGQKVEFLVSFYNNEISEKSEIFDDQFSVERPDGSNFTLKIRSTKLEDSAMYFCASRPNRDNEQYFGPGTRLTVT.

For this clone: Read coverage stops 3 residues before the CDR3 terminus; the germline J gene supplies the remainder. This chain connects TRBV19 to TRBJ1-1; D may be TRBD1 (6 bases). The length of the CDR3 is 13 residues. The germline gives CDR1 LNHDA, CDR2 SQIVND (reference sequence). V gave up 3 bases and J gave up 4 bases, with 9 bases separating them. The sequenced part of the CDR3 DNA is TGTGCCAGTAGTATCCAGGGGCGCACTGAA. Translation: CASSIQGRTE. Given in full, the CDR3 is CASSIQGRTEAFF.

Note on this clone: The read ends 3 residues before the CDR3 terminus; that terminus is restored from the germline J gene. The rearrangement uses TRBV5-6 and TRBJ1-1; D call uncertain. This CDR3 comprises 15 residues. V was pared by 6 bases and J by 0 bases, with 15 bases between. Per germline, CDR1 SGHDT and CDR2 YYEEEE. The covered CDR3 bases are TGTGCCAGCAACCTTGAGCCGGGGATGAACACTGAA. This codes for CASNLEPGMNTE. The whole CDR3 reads CASNLEPGMNTEAFF.

On this clone: Read sequence stops 3 residues before the CDR3 end, and the germline J gene provides the missing end. The chain employs TRBV11-3 and TRBJ2-3; D is possibly TRBD1 (6 bases). The CDR3 sequence is 14 residues long. Trimming took off 5 bases at V and 4 bases at J, with 13 bases between the two ends. Germline CDR1 and CDR2: SGHNT and YENEEA. The CDR3 DNA, read in part, is TGTGCCAGCAGCGAGACAGGAGGCGCAGATACG. This codes for CASSETGGADT. The whole CDR3 protein reads CASSETGGADTQYF.

The part of the CDR3 DNA that was read is TGTGCCAGCAGCCCTGGACTAGCGGGGGCCACCGGGGAG. It specifies CASSPGLAGATGE. Given in full, the CDR3 is CASSPGLAGATGELFF. V and J are TRBV7-3 and TRBJ2-2; 13 bases are a match to TRBD2. The read terminates 3 residues ahead of where the CDR3 ends, so the germline J gene completes it. Germline V gives CDR1 SGHTA, CDR2 FQGTGA. CDR3 length: 16 amino acids. With V trimmed by 5 bases and J by 4 bases, 4 bases remained unmatched.

About this clone: Read sequence stops 3 residues before the CDR3 end, and the germline J gene provides the missing end. The V gene is TRBV9, the J gene TRBJ2-7, with TRBD1 identical over 9 bases. Germline CDR1 is SGDLS and CDR2 is YYNGEE. This CDR3 is built from 17 residues. The trim removed 3 bases at V and 3 bases at J, leaving 13 bases unmatched. CDR3 DNA (partial): TGTGCCAGCAGCGGAGACAGGGGGACACCCGGTGGCTACGAG. Protein sequence: CASSGDRGTPGGYE. The entire CDR3 sequence reads CASSGDRGTPGGYEQYF.

About this clone itself: The CDR3 goes on 3 residues after the read ends, and that part is filled in from the germline J gene. The gene calls are TRBV6-1 and TRBJ1-1; D is possibly TRBD1 (6 bases). The CDR3 sequence is 13 residues long. In germline, CDR1 is MNHNS, CDR2 SASEGT. Trimming pared 4 bases from V and 1 base from J, leaving 7 bases between. The CDR3 bases that were read are TGTGCCAGCAGTGGACAGGCGAACACTGAA. Protein sequence: CASSGQANTE. The whole CDR3 region reads CASSGQANTEAFF.

As to this clone: Sequencing ends 3 residues short of the CDR3 end; the germline J gene provides the rest. The rearrangement links TRBV4-2 to TRBJ2-2, with 12 bases identical to TRBD2. Germline CDR1 and CDR2: LGHNA and YNFKEQ. This CDR3 has 18 residues. With 2 bases clipped from V and 2 bases from J, the junction kept 6 bases outside the gene matches. The sequenced part of the CDR3 DNA is TGTGCCAGCAGCCAAAGGCTAGCGGGGGGGATCAACACCGGGGAG. Its protein is CASSQRLAGGINTGE. In full, the CDR3 reads CASSQRLAGGINTGELFF.

The CDR3 loop reads CASSQVNLAGGYTQYF. The covered CDR3 bases are TGCGCCAGCAGCCAAGTTAATCTTGCCGGGGGATATACG. The J gene is TRBJ2-3, the V gene TRBV4-1; the D gene is possibly TRBD2 (6 bases). The missing CDR3 end, 3 residues past where the read stops, is filled in from the germline J gene. Germline CDR1 and CDR2: MGHRA and YSYEKL. V was cut by 1 base and J by 7 bases, with 18 bases left in between. CDR3 size: 16 residues.

On this clone: At one end the junction does not follow the germline gene, possibly because of a read error. The read falls 3 residues short of the CDR3 end, and the missing part is taken from the germline J gene. The chain joins TRBV5-1 to TRBJ1-3; 7 bases are a match to TRBD1. This CDR3 region has 14 residues. Germline V gene lookup returns CDR1 SGHRS and CDR2 YFSETQ. CDR3 loop: CASTWDRQGNAIYF. Incomplete CDR3 DNA: TGCGCCAGCACCTGGGACAGACAAGGAAACGCC.

Points on this clone: The CDR3 end is not reached by the read, which stops 3 residues before it; the germline J gene fills it in. The gene calls are TRBV5-1 and TRBJ2-7; D call uncertain. The length of the CDR3 is 15 residues. The germline V and J ends were trimmed by 1 base and 6 bases, with 17 bases remaining between them. CDR1 and CDR2 from the germline V gene are SGHRS and YFSETQ. The CDR3 is CASSLSQASMGEQYF. The sequenced part of the CDR3 DNA is TGCGCCAGCAGCTTGTCTCAGGCCTCCATGGGCGAG. Complete variable domain (other parts from reference TRBV5-1 and TRBJ2-7): KAGVTQTPRYLIKTRGQQVTLSCSPISGHRSVSWYQQTPGQGLQFLFEYFSETQRNKGNFPGRFSGRQFSNSRSEMNVSTLELGDSALYLCASSLSQASMGEQYFGPGTRLTVT.

Comments on this clone: The germline gene is not matched at one end of the junction; a read error may be the cause. CDR3: CASCETVKTNYGYTF. The part of the CDR3 DNA that was read is TGTGCCAGCTGTGAGACAGTGAAGACTAACTATGGC. The chain is built from TRBV6-1 and TRBJ1-2; TRBD1 is a possible D gene (5 bases). The missing CDR3 end, 3 residues past where the read stops, is filled in from the germline J gene. The CDR3 loop spans 15 amino acids. CDR1 and CDR2 from the germline V gene are MNHNS and SASEGT.

CDR3 loop: CASSLGSSGTGTQYF. Partial CDR3 DNA: TGTGCCAGCAGTTTGGGATCTAGCGGGACGGGGACC. This chain uses TRBV12-3 or TRBV12-4 with TRBJ2-5; 9 nucleotides line up with TRBD2. The read falls 3 residues short of the CDR3 end, and the missing part is taken from the germline J gene. V lost 3 bases, J lost 7 bases, and 9 bases stayed unmatched. The CDR3 totals 15 residues.

As concerns this clone: The read stops 3 residues short of the end of the CDR3; the missing end is completed from the germline J gene. This rearrangement joins TRBV20-1 to TRBJ1-1; TRBD1 matches at 7 bases. The CDR3 consists of 15 residues. The trim removed 0 bases at V and 0 bases at J, leaving 4 bases unmatched. Germline loops: CDR1 DFQATT, CDR2 SNEGSKA (reference sequence). CDR3 bases read: TGCAGTGCTAGAGATGCAGGGGGGATGAACACTGAA. It is translated as CSARDAGGMNTE. Given in full, the CDR3 is CSARDAGGMNTEAFF.

Comments on this clone: The read is 3 residues too short to cover the CDR3 end, so that end is filled in from the germline J gene. The chain recombines TRBV7-9 with TRBJ2-1; D is unresolved. V was clipped by 2 bases and J by 3 bases, with 8 bases between them. The CDR3 runs to 14 residues. CDR1 SEHNR and CDR2 FQNEAQ come from the germline V gene (reference sequence). CDR3 DNA (partial): TGTGCCAGCAGCTTACAGGATCACTACAATGAG. Translating gives CASSLQDHYNE. The entire CDR3 is CASSLQDHYNEQFF.

On this clone: The CDR3 goes on 3 residues after the read ends, and that part is filled in from the germline J gene. The gene calls are TRBV13 and TRBJ1-6; 7 nucleotides align to TRBD1. The germline V gene encodes CDR1 PRHDT and CDR2 FYEKMQ (reference sequence). CDR3 length: 16 amino acids. After removal of 5 bases from V and 2 bases from J, the junction contained 6 bases not matched to a gene. CDR3 loop: CASSQAGTAYNSPLHF. Incomplete CDR3 DNA: TGTGCCAGCAGCCAAGCCGGGACAGCCTATAATTCACCC.

With respect to this clone: The read comes to an end 3 residues before the CDR3 does, leaving the germline J gene to fill in the end. This chain uses TRBV2 with TRBJ1-1; perhaps TRBD1 as D (5 bases). This CDR3 comprises 14 residues. V lost 5 bases and J lost 1, with 11 bases in between. Looked up from germline, CDR1 is SNHLY and CDR2 is FYNNEI. The CDR3 reads CASSRGRGNTEAFF. Partial CDR3 DNA: TGTGCCAGCAGTAGGGGAAGGGGGAACACTGAA.

About this clone itself: The read is 3 residues too short to cover the CDR3 end, so that end is filled in from the germline J gene. The V and J genes are TRBV10-3 and TRBJ1-4; 7 nucleotides agree with TRBD1. CDR1 is ENHRY and CDR2 is SYGVKD in the germline V gene. The CDR3 loop spans 13 amino acids. This CDR3 is CAISGDSRGKLFF. CDR3 DNA, as far as it was read: TGTGCCATCAGTGGGGACAGCCGGGGGAAA.

As to this clone: The read gets to within 3 residues of the CDR3 end, and the germline J gene fills in the rest. The chain links TRBV10-3 to TRBJ2-7; 9 positions match TRBD2. This CDR3 contains 14 residues. Germline V gene sequence: CDR1 ENHRY, CDR2 SYGVKD. Trimming took 8 bases from V and 0 from J; bases not matched to a gene: 5. CDR3 DNA, as far as it was read: TGTGCCATCGGTCTAGCGGGGAGCTCCTACGAG. Protein sequence: CAIGLAGSSYE. The entire CDR3 protein is CAIGLAGSSYEQYF.

Considering frequency, this clone is medium-sized (0.01 to 0.1%). The read ends 3 residues shy of where the CDR3 ends; the end is completed using the germline J gene. The genes are TRBV7-3 and TRBJ2-7, with D hard to call. V was cut by 5 bases and J by 1 base, with 21 bases left in between. The CDR3 has 17 amino acids. Per the germline V gene, CDR1 is SGHTA and CDR2 is FQGTGA. The CDR3 loop is CASSPLFPRRSSYEQYF. The part of the CDR3 DNA that was read is TGTGCCAGCAGCCCTTTATTCCCCAGGCGCTCTTCCTACGAG.

Concerning this clone itself: The read finishes 3 residues shy of the CDR3 end, and the germline J gene is used to complete it. The chain links TRBV5-1 to TRBJ1-6, with D unclear. The CDR3 length is 15 residues. Trimming left V 0 bases short and J 6 bases short, with 10 bases between. Germline V lookup: CDR1 SGHRS, CDR2 YFSETQ. The CDR3 loop reads CASSLGDLANSPLHF. The sequenced part of the CDR3 DNA is TGCGCCAGCAGCTTGGGTGATCTGGCTAATTCACCC.

As regards this clone: Sequencing ends 3 residues short of the CDR3 end; the germline J gene provides the rest. The V gene is TRBV16, the J gene TRBJ1-1; D remains ambiguous. V was trimmed by 1 base and J by 1 base, leaving 7 bases between them. Germline V gene lookup returns CDR1 KGHSY and CDR2 FQNENV. CDR3 length: 14 residues. The covered CDR3 bases are TGTGCCAGCAGCCAATTCCCCTCGAACACTGAA. Translation: CASSQFPSNTE. The whole CDR3 protein reads CASSQFPSNTEAFF.

As concerns this clone: The sequenced fragment ends 3 residues before the CDR3 boundary, so the rest is inferred from the germline J gene. The genes are TRBV12-5 and TRBJ1-5; 9 bases line up with TRBD1. The CDR3 totals 16 residues. Germline lookup yields CDR1 LGHNT and CDR2 FRNRAP. With V trimmed by 6 bases and J by 4 bases, 10 bases remained unmatched. CDR3 region: CASGTGTGYGNQPQHF. The CDR3 DNA, read in part, is TGTGCTAGTGGCACTGGGACAGGGTACGGGAATCAGCCC.

With regard to this clone: The CDR3 is cut off 3 residues early in the read; its end comes from the germline J gene. This chain joins TRBV19 and TRBJ2-3, with 10 positions matching TRBD2. In germline, CDR1 is LNHDA, CDR2 SQIVND (reference sequence). Trimming removed 3 bases from V and 4 bases from J; junction bases left unmatched: 4. The CDR3 totals 15 residues. CDR3 sequence: CASSIRAGGPDTQYF. The part of the CDR3 DNA that was read is TGTGCCAGTAGTATTCGAGCGGGGGGGCCAGATACG.